This is a list of T cell receptor beta chains from one sample in a study of CD4 T cells in relation to SARS-CoV-2 and coronaviruses. TCRdb's table, derived via immunoSEQ multiplex PCR, lists solely in-frame clones and lacks some. Found here are 20,000 to 25,000 clones, about 70% of them singletons; the top ten hold approximately 11%. The antigens for these receptors are not known. Sequencing was carried out using CD4+ T cells from PBMCs, cultured in vitro. Every receptor here comes from a human donor in good health. Each CDR3 is given with its conserved first and last residue. The D gene is left open where the match is weak. Some rows mark clone size as missing; the rest say once, few, many or name a class of expanded clone.

cdr3_aa: CASSQGTDPYNEQFF
cdr3_nt: TGTGCCAGCAGCCAAGGGACAGATCCCTACAATGAGCAGTTCTTC
j_call: TRBJ2-1
clone_size: -
d_call: -
v_call: TRBV3-1/TRBV3-2

cdr3_aa: CTSEGGRLTFQETQYF
cdr3_nt: TGCACCAGCGAGGGCGGGCGATTGACTTTCCAAGAGACCCAGTACTTC
j_call: TRBJ2-5
clone_size: -
d_call: -
v_call: TRBV1

cdr3_aa: CASYRGVGSPLHF
cdr3_nt: TGTGCCAGCTATAGGGGGGTTGGATCACCCCTCCACTTT
j_call: TRBJ1-6
clone_size: -
d_call: -
v_call: TRBV2

cdr3_aa: CASSVPGQANYGYTF
cdr3_nt: TGTGCCAGCTCAGTTCCGGGACAGGCGAACTATGGCTACACCTTC
j_call: TRBJ1-2
clone_size: -
d_call: TRBD1
v_call: TRBV18

cdr3_aa: CASSPGTRGRETQYF
cdr3_nt: TGTGCCAGCAGCCCAGGGACTAGGGGACGAGAGACCCAGTACTTC
j_call: TRBJ2-5
clone_size: -
d_call: TRBD2
v_call: TRBV9

cdr3_aa: CASSRLAGPSYNEQFF
cdr3_nt: TGTGCCAGCAGCCGACTAGCGGGCCCGTCCTACAATGAGCAGTTCTTC
j_call: TRBJ2-1
clone_size: medium-sized
d_call: TRBD2
v_call: TRBV7-6

cdr3_aa: CASSPGQVDSPLHF
cdr3_nt: TGTGCCAGCTCACCAGGACAGGTGGATTCACCCCTCCACTTT
j_call: TRBJ1-6
clone_size: -
d_call: TRBD1
v_call: TRBV18

cdr3_aa: CASSSGTGNYNEQFF
cdr3_nt: TGCGCCAGCAGCTCCGGGACAGGAAACTACAATGAGCAGTTCTTC
j_call: TRBJ2-1
clone_size: -
d_call: TRBD1
v_call: TRBV5-1

cdr3_aa: CASSLGTGLYNSPLHF
cdr3_nt: TGTGCCAGCAGCTTGGGGACAGGGCTATATAATTCACCCCTCCACTTT
j_call: TRBJ1-6
clone_size: -
d_call: TRBD1
v_call: TRBV5-6

cdr3_aa: CASSLFGGFGETQYF
cdr3_nt: TGTGCCAGCAGCTTATTCGGGGGCTTCGGAGAGACCCAGTACTTC
j_call: TRBJ2-5
clone_size: -
d_call: -
v_call: TRBV7-3

cdr3_aa: CSASETGALRGNQPQHF
cdr3_nt: TGCAGTGCTAGTGAGACAGGGGCCCTTCGGGGCAATCAGCCCCAGCATTTT
j_call: TRBJ1-5
clone_size: -
d_call: TRBD1
v_call: TRBV20-1

cdr3_aa: CASSLAGADEKLFF
cdr3_nt: TGCGCCAGCAGCTTGGCTGGGGCGGATGAAAAACTGTTTTTT
j_call: TRBJ1-4
clone_size: -
d_call: -
v_call: TRBV5-1

cdr3_aa: CASSFEGLSSYEQYF
cdr3_nt: TGTGCCAGCAGCTTCGAGGGCCTGAGCTCCTACGAGCAGTACTTC
j_call: TRBJ2-7
clone_size: -
d_call: -
v_call: TRBV7-2

cdr3_aa: CASSYPVAGEKLFF
cdr3_nt: TGTGCCAGCAGTTACCCGGTGGCGGGGGAAAAACTGTTTTTT
j_call: TRBJ1-4
clone_size: few
d_call: -
v_call: TRBV6-2/TRBV6-3

cdr3_aa: CASSEAHGYEQYF
cdr3_nt: TGCGCCAGCAGTGAGGCACACGGCTACGAGCAGTACTTC
j_call: TRBJ2-7
clone_size: few
d_call: -
v_call: TRBV10-1

cdr3_aa: CASGLPRTAGLGYTF
cdr3_nt: TGTGCTAGTGGTTTGCCTAGAACGGCGGGGCTTGGCTACACCTTC
j_call: TRBJ1-2
clone_size: -
d_call: -
v_call: TRBV12-5

cdr3_aa: CAWSLAGGNQPQHF
cdr3_nt: TGTGCCTGGAGTCTCGCAGGGGGCAATCAGCCCCAGCATTTT
j_call: TRBJ1-5
clone_size: -
d_call: -
v_call: TRBV30

cdr3_aa: CASSLGASGNTIYF
cdr3_nt: TGCGCCAGCAGCTTGGGAGCCTCTGGAAACACCATATATTTT
j_call: TRBJ1-3
clone_size: -
d_call: -
v_call: TRBV5-1

cdr3_aa: CASSRTDGSYGYTF
cdr3_nt: TGTGCCAGCAGCAGGACAGATGGGAGCTATGGCTACACCTTC
j_call: TRBJ1-2
clone_size: few
d_call: -
v_call: TRBV7-2

cdr3_aa: CASSTVASGNNEQFF
cdr3_nt: TGTGCCAGCAGCACCGTGGCTAGCGGGAACAATGAGCAGTTCTTC
j_call: TRBJ2-1
clone_size: -
d_call: TRBD2
v_call: TRBV7-8

cdr3_aa: CASSRGQGNTEAFF
cdr3_nt: TGTGCCAGCAGCCGCGGACAGGGTAACACTGAAGCTTTCTTT
j_call: TRBJ1-1
clone_size: few
d_call: TRBD1
v_call: TRBV5-4

cdr3_aa: CASSLTDNTEAFF
cdr3_nt: TGTGCCAGCAGCTTAACAGATAACACTGAAGCTTTCTTT
j_call: TRBJ1-1
clone_size: -
d_call: -
v_call: TRBV7-3

cdr3_aa: CASRRWGNYGYTF
cdr3_nt: TGTGCCAGCAGACGATGGGGAAACTATGGCTACACCTTC
j_call: TRBJ1-2
clone_size: -
d_call: -
v_call: TRBV12-3/TRBV12-4

cdr3_aa: CSVEDWGRFSVQGRMTEAFF
cdr3_nt: TGCAGCGTTGAAGATTGGGGTCGGTTTTCAGTTCAGGGGCGGATGACTGAAGCTTTCTTT
j_call: TRBJ1-1
clone_size: -
d_call: -
v_call: TRBV29-1

cdr3_aa: CASSYGETQYF
cdr3_nt: TGTGCCAGCAGCTATGGGGAGACCCAGTACTTC
j_call: TRBJ2-5
clone_size: -
d_call: -
v_call: TRBV7-6

cdr3_aa: CASSGNLNYGYTF
cdr3_nt: TGTGCCAGCAGCGGAAACCTCAACTATGGCTACACCTTC
j_call: TRBJ1-2
clone_size: few
d_call: -
v_call: TRBV7-9

cdr3_aa: CASSGTAGANVLTF
cdr3_nt: TGTGCCAGTTCCGGGACAGCCGGGGCCAACGTCCTGACTTTC
j_call: TRBJ2-6
clone_size: -
d_call: TRBD1
v_call: TRBV19

cdr3_aa: CASSSLPTGNNSPLHF
cdr3_nt: TGCGCCAGCAGCTCACTACCTACAGGGAACAATTCACCCCTCCACTTT
j_call: TRBJ1-6
clone_size: -
d_call: -
v_call: TRBV5-1

cdr3_aa: CASSLALQGTEAFF
cdr3_nt: TGTGCCAGCAGCTTAGCGCTCCAGGGTACTGAAGCTTTCTTT
j_call: TRBJ1-1
clone_size: -
d_call: -
v_call: TRBV7-2

cdr3_aa: CASGLAGDNEQFF
cdr3_nt: TGTGCCAGTGGACTAGCGGGGGACAATGAGCAGTTCTTC
j_call: TRBJ2-1
clone_size: -
d_call: TRBD2
v_call: TRBV19

cdr3_aa: CAWGWPAVYTF
cdr3_nt: TGTGCCTGGGGATGGCCGGCTGTCTACACCTTC
j_call: TRBJ1-2
clone_size: few
d_call: -
v_call: TRBV30

cdr3_aa: CAPLGKRGYNEQFF
cdr3_nt: TGTGCCCCTCTGGGAAAGCGGGGGTACAATGAGCAGTTCTTC
j_call: TRBJ2-1
clone_size: -
d_call: TRBD2
v_call: TRBV24-1

cdr3_aa: CASSFTPGQLTEQYF
cdr3_nt: TGCGCCAGCAGCTTTACACCGGGACAACTCACCGAGCAGTACTTC
j_call: TRBJ2-7
clone_size: -
d_call: -
v_call: TRBV5-1

cdr3_aa: CASSLGHSGNTIYF
cdr3_nt: TGCGCCAGCAGCTTGGGACACTCTGGAAACACCATATATTTT
j_call: TRBJ1-3
clone_size: -
d_call: -
v_call: TRBV5-1

cdr3_aa: CASSPTQGQRTGELFF
cdr3_nt: TGTGCCAGCTCACCGACACAGGGGCAACGGACCGGGGAGCTGTTTTTT
j_call: TRBJ2-2
clone_size: -
d_call: TRBD1
v_call: TRBV18

cdr3_aa: CASSQSMADTQYF
cdr3_nt: TGTGCCAGCAGCCAGTCAATGGCAGATACGCAGTATTTT
j_call: TRBJ2-3
clone_size: once
d_call: -
v_call: TRBV3-1/TRBV3-2

cdr3_aa: CASTRWAGTNYGYTF
cdr3_nt: TGTGCCAGCACACGCTGGGCAGGGACAAACTATGGCTACACCTTC
j_call: TRBJ1-2
clone_size: -
d_call: -
v_call: TRBV7-2

cdr3_aa: CASSTVYDTQYF
cdr3_nt: TGTGCCAGTAGTACTGTTTATGATACGCAGTATTTT
j_call: TRBJ2-3
clone_size: -
d_call: -
v_call: TRBV19

cdr3_aa: CASNRIAGNTDTQYF
cdr3_nt: TGTGCCAGCAACAGAATAGCGGGGAACACAGATACGCAGTATTTT
j_call: TRBJ2-3
clone_size: -
d_call: TRBD2
v_call: TRBV2

cdr3_aa: CASSSRPGELFF
cdr3_nt: TGTGCCAGCAGTTCCCGACCCGGGGAGCTGTTTTTT
j_call: TRBJ2-2
clone_size: -
d_call: -
v_call: TRBV12-3/TRBV12-4

cdr3_aa: CASSLGGTGTGWGNQPQHF
cdr3_nt: TGTGCCAGCAGCTTAGGCGGGACAGGGACGGGGTGGGGCAATCAGCCCCAGCATTTT
j_call: TRBJ1-5
clone_size: -
d_call: TRBD1
v_call: TRBV13

cdr3_aa: CASQDRGELFF
cdr3_nt: TGTGCCAGCCAGGACCGAGGGGAGCTGTTTTTT
j_call: TRBJ2-2
clone_size: -
d_call: -
v_call: TRBV7-9

cdr3_aa: CASSQGLATDTQYF
cdr3_nt: TGTGCCAGCAGCCAAGGACTAGCCACAGATACGCAGTATTTT
j_call: TRBJ2-3
clone_size: -
d_call: TRBD2
v_call: TRBV3-1/TRBV3-2

cdr3_aa: CASGGGPSYNEQFF
cdr3_nt: TGTGCCAGCGGGGGTGGCCCCTCCTACAATGAGCAGTTCTTC
j_call: TRBJ2-1
clone_size: -
d_call: -
v_call: TRBV2

cdr3_aa: CASSWGQVGYEQYF
cdr3_nt: TGCGCCAGCAGCTGGGGACAGGTCGGATACGAGCAGTACTTC
j_call: TRBJ2-7
clone_size: few
d_call: TRBD1
v_call: TRBV5-1

cdr3_aa: CASSIQSGTRETQYF
cdr3_nt: TGTGCCAGTAGTATCCAGTCCGGGACTAGAGAGACCCAGTACTTC
j_call: TRBJ2-5
clone_size: once
d_call: TRBD2
v_call: TRBV19

cdr3_aa: CASSPARYEQYF
cdr3_nt: TGTGCCAGCAGCCCCGCAAGGTACGAGCAGTACTTC
j_call: TRBJ2-7
clone_size: -
d_call: -
v_call: TRBV7-9